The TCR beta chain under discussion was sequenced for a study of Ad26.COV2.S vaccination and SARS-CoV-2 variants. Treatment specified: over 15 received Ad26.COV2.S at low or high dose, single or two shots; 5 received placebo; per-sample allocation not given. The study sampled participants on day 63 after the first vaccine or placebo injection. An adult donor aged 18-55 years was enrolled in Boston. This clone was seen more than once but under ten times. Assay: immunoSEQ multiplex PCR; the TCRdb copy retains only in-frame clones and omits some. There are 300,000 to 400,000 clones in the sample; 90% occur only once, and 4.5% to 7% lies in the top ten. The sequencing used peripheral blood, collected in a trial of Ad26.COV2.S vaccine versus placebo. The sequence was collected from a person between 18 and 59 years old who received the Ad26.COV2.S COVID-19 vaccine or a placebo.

Written as DNA, the CDR3 is TGTGCCAGCAGTGAGATAGACTACGAGCAGTACTTC. It codes for CASSEIDYEQYF. The V and J genes are TRBV25-1 and TRBJ2-7; D remains ambiguous. V lost 3 bases and J lost 3, with 6 bases in between. CDR1 and CDR2 (germline): MGHDK, SYGVNS. CDR3 length: 12 amino acids.